Below, 26 T cell receptor beta chains from the same sample are listed, as sequenced in a study of technical replicates of blood from a few donors. TCRdb keeps only in-frame clones here, not all; method: immunoSEQ multiplex PCR. In the table there are roughly 71,000 clones, roughly 92% of which are singletons. Material for sequencing was T cells isolated from PBMCs. These receptors were collected from a human donor in good health.

The chain couples TRBV4-1 to TRBJ1-2, with 7 nucleotides matching TRBD1. The V segment lost 9 bases and the J segment 5 bases; nucleotides outside the gene matches: 12. The CDR3 consists of 14 residues. The germline V gene has CDR1 MGHRA and CDR2 YSYEKL. DNA for the CDR3: TGCGCCAGTTCTCTTGGGACAGCTCCTTATGGCTACACCTTC. Its translation: CASSLGTAPYGYTF.

This rearrangement joins TRBV15 to TRBJ1-1; D might be TRBD1 (5 bases). Germline V gene lookup returns CDR1 LNHNV and CDR2 YYDKDF (reference sequence). V lost 7 bases to trimming and J lost 5 bases, with 20 bases between them. The CDR3 runs to 15 residues. The CDR3 nucleotides are TGTGCCACCAACTTCTGGGGGAGCGGAGGGACTGAAGCTTTCTTT. It yields the protein CATNFWGSGGTEAFF.

This clone is a singleton in its sample. This sequence joins TRBV19 and TRBJ1-1; 8 bases fit TRBD1. The CDR3 runs 15 residues. Germline V lookup: CDR1 LNHDA, CDR2 SQIVND (reference sequence). The V gene end was trimmed by 4 bases and the J gene end by 0 bases; junction bases not matched to a gene: 4. CDR3 DNA sequence: TGTGCCAGTAGTAAAAGACAGGGGTTGAACACTGAAGCTTTCTTT. Protein product: CASSKRQGLNTEAFF.

The gene calls are TRBV4-1 and TRBJ2-1; 7 bases are shared with TRBD2. After removal of 4 bases from V and 3 bases from J, the junction contained 9 bases not matched to a gene. Germline assignment: CDR1 MGHRA and CDR2 YSYEKL. The CDR3 has 16 amino acids. Here the CDR3 reads CASSLGRRENYNEQFF. The CDR3 DNA reads as TGCGCCAGCAGCCTCGGGAGGCGGGAGAACTACAATGAGCAGTTCTTC.

This sequence joins TRBV5-1 and TRBJ1-5; D ambiguous. The CDR3 has 13 amino acids. CDR1 and CDR2 from the germline V gene are SGHRS and YFSETQ. V dropped 0 bases and J dropped 5 bases, with 6 bases sitting between them. CDR3 residues: CASSLGGHQPQHF. The DNA for the CDR3 is TGCGCCAGCAGCTTGGGCGGTCATCAGCCCCAGCATTTT. The full variable domain, in which reference TRBV5-1 and TRBJ1-5 provide the parts outside the CDR3, is KAGVTQTPRYLIKTRGQQVTLSCSPISGHRSVSWYQQTPGQGLQFLFEYFSETQRNKGNFPGRFSGRQFSNSRSEMNVSTLELGDSALYLCASSLGGHQPQHFGDGTRLSIL.

The rearrangement uses TRBV7-9 and TRBJ2-7; weak D call: TRBD1 (6 bases). The V gene's germline CDR1 is SEHNR and CDR2 FQNEAQ (reference sequence). V lost 1 base and J lost 3, with 7 bases in between. This CDR3 has 13 residues. CDR3: CASSLGTVYEQYF. Written as DNA, the CDR3 is TGTGCCAGCAGCTTAGGGACAGTCTACGAGCAGTACTTC.

The chain has TRBV5-6 and TRBJ1-2, with 7 bases identical to TRBD1. Germline CDR1 reads SGHDT; CDR2 reads YYEEEE. There are 13 residues in the CDR3. The trim removed 2 bases at V and 8 bases at J, leaving 6 bases unmatched. The CDR3 DNA reads TGTGCCAGCAGCTTCGGGACAGTCGGCGGCTACACCTTC. Protein product: CASSFGTVGGYTF.

V usage is TRBV7-8 and J usage is TRBJ2-1, with a possible D match to TRBD2 (5 bases). The CDR3 has 15 residues. Looked up from germline, CDR1 is SGHVS and CDR2 is FQNEAQ. V was cut by 5 bases and J by 8 bases, with 19 bases left in between. The CDR3 region is CASSRLTGSSDEQFF. The CDR3 DNA reads TGTGCCAGCAGCCGTCTGACTGGGAGTAGCGATGAGCAGTTCTTC.

This clone was detected only a few times. The chain is built from TRBV5-1 and TRBJ2-5; D is unclear. The CDR3 is 11 amino acids. Germline CDR1 reads SGHRS; CDR2 reads YFSETQ. V lost 3 bases, J lost 2 bases, and 2 bases lay in between. CDR3 DNA: TGCGCCAGCAGCTCTCAAGAGACCCAGTACTTC. Its protein product is CASSSQETQYF. Full variable domain (remainder filled in from reference TRBV5-1 and TRBJ2-5): KAGVTQTPRYLIKTRGQQVTLSCSPISGHRSVSWYQQTPGQGLQFLFEYFSETQRNKGNFPGRFSGRQFSNSRSEMNVSTLELGDSALYLCASSSQETQYFGPGTRLLVL.

A single count supports this clone. The chain carries TRBV19 and TRBJ2-2, with 7 nucleotides matching TRBD2. The CDR3 covers 16 residues. CDR1 and CDR2 from the germline V gene are LNHDA and SQIVND (reference sequence). V shed 3 bases and J 1 base; nucleotides not matched to a gene: 5. CDR3 residues: CASSILGGWNTGELFF. The CDR3 DNA reads as TGTGCCAGTAGTATCCTGGGGGGGTGGAACACCGGGGAGCTGTTTTTT.

The DNA of the CDR3 is TGTGCCAGCAGCTATATTCAGGGCTACGAGCAGTACTTC. It translates to CASSYIQGYEQYF. This chain links TRBV5-4 with TRBJ2-7; TRBD1 might be the D (5 bases). Germline-derived CDR1 and CDR2 are SGHNT and YYREEE (reference sequence). The CDR3 sequence is 13 residues long. V was trimmed by 3 bases and J by 3 bases, leaving 10 bases between them.

This clone was recorded only once. The chain joins TRBV7-6 to TRBJ1-3; D may be TRBD1 (6 bases). Trimming pared 0 bases from V and 4 bases from J, leaving 7 bases between. Germline-derived CDR1 and CDR2 are SGHVS and FNYEAQ. This CDR3 has 14 residues. The CDR3 nucleotides read TGTGCCAGCAGCTTAGCTGGGGGCGGAAACACCATATATTTT. Residues: CASSLAGGGNTIYF.

V usage is TRBV7-2 and J usage is TRBJ2-3, with D possibly being TRBD2 (6 bases). The V gene lost 4 bases and the J gene lost 0 bases, with 17 bases spanning the gap. The CDR3 runs to 17 residues. Germline CDR1 and CDR2: SGHTA and FQGNSA. The CDR3 coding sequence is TGTGCCAGCAGCTCAACTAGCCCCCTCCCTAGCACAGATACGCAGTATTTT. Translating it yields CASSSTSPLPSTDTQYF.

The rearrangement joins TRBV9 to TRBJ2-1; 8 positions match TRBD2. CDR1 is SGDLS, CDR2 YYNGEE, per germline. The CDR3 extends over 16 amino acids. The junction had 9 bases not matched to a gene; V was cut back by 1 base and J by 6 bases. CDR3: CASSVIAGYVGNEQFF. DNA for the CDR3: TGTGCCAGCAGCGTAATAGCGGGGTACGTCGGCAATGAGCAGTTCTTC. The whole variable domain, remainder taken from reference TRBV9 and TRBJ2-1, is DSGVTQTPKHLITATGQRVTLRCSPRSGDLSVYWYQQSLDQGLQFLIQYYNGEERAKGNILERFSAQQFPDLHSELNLSSLELGDSALYFCASSVIAGYVGNEQFFGPGTRLTVL.

J is TRBJ2-7 and V is TRBV5-4, with a weak D call TRBD2 (5 bases). CDR1 and CDR2 from the germline V gene are SGHNT and YYREEE (reference sequence). The length of the CDR3 is 13 residues. Trimming removed 4 bases from V and 7 bases from J, with 15 bases in between. The CDR3 region has the DNA TGTGCCAGCAGCCTCCCGGGGAAGGATGAGCAGTACTTC. Amino acid sequence: CASSLPGKDEQYF.

The V call is TRBV7-9, the J call TRBJ2-3; TRBD2 agrees at 12 bases. The V gene end was trimmed by 5 bases and the J gene end by 0 bases; junction bases not matched to a gene: 6. The CDR3 totals 17 residues. The V gene's germline CDR1 is SEHNR and CDR2 FQNEAQ (reference sequence). The CDR3 loop is CASSIILAGGSTDTQYF. The CDR3 nucleotides are TGTGCCAGCAGCATAATACTAGCGGGAGGTAGCACAGATACGCAGTATTTT.

A few counts support this clone. The chain links TRBV7-9 to TRBJ1-1; possible D gene TRBD1, 6 bases. Trimming took off 9 bases at V and 3 bases at J, with 14 bases between the two ends. CDR3 length: 13 amino acids. Germline loops: CDR1 SEHNR, CDR2 FQNEAQ (reference sequence). The CDR3 DNA follows: TGTGCCAGTAGAATACAGGGTTACACTGAAGCTTTCTTT. Its protein product is CASRIQGYTEAFF.

The V call is TRBV28, the J call TRBJ2-6; unclear D gene. In germline, CDR1 is MDHEN, CDR2 SYDVKM. Trimming removed 6 bases from V and 4 bases from J, with 16 bases in between. The CDR3 has 16 residues. CDR3 coding DNA: TGTGCCAGCAGCCGAGCAGAGAGGAGCGGGGCCAACGTCCTGACTTTC. Its translation is CASSRAERSGANVLTF.

The chain has TRBV13 and TRBJ2-1; no definite D call. The CDR3 is 13 amino acids. V gave up 1 base and J gave up 7 bases, with 8 bases separating them. CDR1 is PRHDT and CDR2 is FYEKMQ in the germline V gene (reference sequence). The CDR3 region is CASSLVSLNEQFF. For the CDR3, the DNA is TGTGCCAGCAGCTTAGTGAGTTTGAATGAGCAGTTCTTC. Full variable domain (rest looked up from reference TRBV13 and TRBJ2-1): AAGVIQSPRHLIKEKRETATLKCYPIPRHDTVYWYQQGPGQDPQFLISFYEKMQSDKGSIPDRFSAQQFSDYHSELNMSSLELGDSALYFCASSLVSLNEQFFGPGTRLTVL.

This sequence joins TRBV5-1 and TRBJ2-5; TRBD1 matches 8 bases. The CDR3 consists of 15 residues. J lost 1 base, V lost 5 bases, and 7 bases had no gene match. CDR1 SGHRS and CDR2 YFSETQ come from the germline V gene. CDR3 amino acids: CASRGQANTQETQYF. The CDR3 region has the DNA TGCGCCAGCAGGGGACAGGCGAATACCCAAGAGACCCAGTACTTC.

The gene calls are TRBV15 and TRBJ1-3; TRBD1 matches 7 bases. Trimming removed 2 bases from V and 1 base from J; junction bases left unmatched: 8. This CDR3 is built from 17 residues. Looked up from germline, CDR1 is LNHNV and CDR2 is YYDKDF (reference sequence). The CDR3 reads CATSRPSTGRSGNTIYF. The CDR3 DNA is TGTGCCACCAGCAGACCGTCGACAGGGAGGTCTGGAAACACCATATATTTT.

V is TRBV6-5 and J is TRBJ2-7, with D possibly matching TRBD1 (6 bases). The germline gives CDR1 MNHEY, CDR2 SVGAGI. The CDR3 spans 13 residues. Trimming removed 6 bases from V and 2 bases from J, with 11 bases in between. The CDR3 DNA is TGTGCCAGCAGCCGGGACATTACCTACGAGCAGTACTTC. Translated, it gives CASSRDITYEQYF.

This clone was detected only a few times. CDR3 bases: TGCGCCAGCAGCCTGGGGAGTGTAGCTTTCTTT. Translating it yields CASSLGSVAFF. The chain employs TRBV4-1 and TRBJ1-1; D uncertain. Germline assignment: CDR1 MGHRA and CDR2 YSYEKL. CDR3 length: 11 amino acids. The germline V and J ends were trimmed by 4 bases and 10 bases, with 10 bases remaining between them.

The rearrangement links TRBV28 to TRBJ1-5; unclear D gene. The CDR3 spans 16 residues. V was shortened by 2 bases and J by 1 base, with 12 bases between the two germline ends. The V gene's germline CDR1 is MDHEN and CDR2 SYDVKM. The CDR3 coding sequence is TGTGCCAGCAGTTTACTCGTTTCCGGGAGCAATCAGCCCCAGCATTTT. Its translation is CASSLLVSGSNQPQHF. Full variable domain (missing parts from reference TRBV28 and TRBJ1-5): DVKVTQSSRYLVKRTGEKVFLECVQDMDHENMFWYRQDPGLGLRLIYFSYDVKMKEKGDIPEGYSVSREKKERFSLILESASTNQTSMYLCASSLLVSGSNQPQHFGDGTRLSIL.

The chain links TRBV5-8 to TRBJ2-1; 13 positions match TRBD2. With V trimmed by 4 bases and J by 7 bases, 5 bases remained unmatched. The CDR3 extends over 15 amino acids. The germline V gene has CDR1 SGHTS and CDR2 YDEGEE. The CDR3 coding sequence is TGTGCCAGCAGCCCGGGGACTAGCGGGGCGAATGAGCAGTTCTTC. This gives the protein CASSPGTSGANEQFF.

J is TRBJ2-7 and V is TRBV6-6; no reliable D call. From germline, CDR1 is MNHNY and CDR2 SVGAGI (reference sequence). Trimming stripped 6 bases from V and 2 bases from J, with 8 bases between. There are 12 residues in the CDR3. Written as DNA, the CDR3 is TGTGCCAGCAGCGGGTCCGCCTACGAGCAGTACTTC. The encoded protein is CASSGSAYEQYF.